This TCR beta chain was sequenced during a study of read filtering for tumor transcriptome and immune sequencing. Study-wide results and caveats: About four fifths of IR-seq clonotypes had a single read, yet these held around 3.5% of reads. Without single-read clonotypes, shared clonotype proportions correlated more between IR-seq and RNA-seq.

Per the germline V gene, CDR1 is SGHAT and CDR2 is FQNNGV. This CDR3 is 13 amino acids long. This clonotype was observed a few times. The antigen remains undetermined. This may arise from a read error, as a much more abundant clone is one base away. The library was built from around 0.4 ug RNA with molecular barcoded adaptors for alpha/delta and beta/gamma chains. TCRdb re-derived calls from the reads in MiXCR, one entry per CDR3 protein. There are 40,000 or so distinct CDR3 sequences in the sample; around 15% occur only once, and roughly 18% lies in the top ten. The sample comprised a population of CD138-negative cells sorted from bone marrow. The rearrangement links TRBV11-2 to TRBJ2-5, with D possibly TRBD2 on 5 matching bases. The TCR was taken from a donor aged 40 or older with multiple myeloma. CDR3 nucleotides: TGTGCCGGCAGCTTCCTACCGGGGGAGACCCAGTACTTC. Translation: CAGSFLPGETQYF.